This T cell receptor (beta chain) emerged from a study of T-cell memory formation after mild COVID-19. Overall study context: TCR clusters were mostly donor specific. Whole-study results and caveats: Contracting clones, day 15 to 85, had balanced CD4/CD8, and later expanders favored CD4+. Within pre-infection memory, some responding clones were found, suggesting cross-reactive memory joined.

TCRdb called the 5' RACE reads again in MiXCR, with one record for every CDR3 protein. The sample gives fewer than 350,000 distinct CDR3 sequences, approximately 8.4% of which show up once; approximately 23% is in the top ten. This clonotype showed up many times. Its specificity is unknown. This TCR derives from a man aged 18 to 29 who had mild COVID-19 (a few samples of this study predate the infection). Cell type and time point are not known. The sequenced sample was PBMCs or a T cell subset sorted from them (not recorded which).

The CDR3 region has the DNA TGCGCCAGCAGCCAATCATGGTACGGACAGGGGGAATTCTTC. Encoded protein: CASSQSWYGQGEFF. The chain joins TRBV4-3 to TRBJ2-1, with 10 bases lining up with TRBD1. V gave up 2 bases and J gave up 16 bases; unmatched junction bases: 11. CDR1 LGHNA and CDR2 YSLEER come from the germline V gene. The CDR3 sequence is 14 residues long.